These T cell receptor beta chains were read from a single sample in a study of cytomegalovirus exposure and HLA in healthy donors. Data came from immunoSEQ multiplex PCR; TCRdb stores just in-frame clones and leaves some out. The repertoire includes under 200,000 clones, around 96% of them detected once, and approximately 0.97% sits in the top ten. Sequenced: PBMCs. These receptors all come from a woman between 18 and 29 years old in good health and CMV-seronegative. CDR3s include the opening cysteine and the closing phenylalanine or tryptophan. A D gene is named only where the DNA matches it firmly. Clone sizes are given selectively: once, few, many, or a class where the clone is expanded.

>TRBV6-6|TRBJ2-1|.|TRBD2
TGTGCCAGCAGGGGAGGGGCATCGTACAATGAGCAGTTCTTC
CASRGGASYNEQFF
>TRBV19|TRBJ2-3|.|.
TGTGCCAGTAGTATATACGGGAACACAGATACGCAGTATTTT
CASSIYGNTDTQYF
>TRBV5-1|TRBJ2-3|.|.
TGCGCCAGCAGCCGTCAAGGGGAAGAAGATACGCAGTATTTT
CASSRQGEEDTQYF
>TRBV5-1|TRBJ1-1|.|.
TGCGCCAGCAGCTTGTGGACAACAGGCGATGAAGCTTTCTTT
CASSLWTTGDEAFF
>TRBV13|TRBJ1-3|.|TRBD1
TGTGCCAGCAGCTCGGACAGGGGAAATCACACCATATATTTT
CASSSDRGNHTIYF
>TRBV7-2|TRBJ2-5|.|TRBD2
TGTGCCAGCAGCTTAGTGCTAGCGGGGGGGCAGCGTGAGACCCAGTACTTC
CASSLVLAGGQRETQYF
>TRBV30|TRBJ1-1|.|.
TGTGCCTGGGAGATGAAGGCAGGGCGAAAAGCCGCTGAAGCTTTCTTT
CAWEMKAGRKAAEAFF
>TRBV2|TRBJ1-2|.|.
TGTGCCAGCATTTCAAACGCGGGGGGGACGAGGAACTATGGCTACACCTTC
CASISNAGGTRNYGYTF
>TRBV7-9|TRBJ2-3|.|.
TGTGCCAGCAGTGATCGGTACAGCACAGATACGCAGTATTTT
CASSDRYSTDTQYF
>TRBV7-2|TRBJ2-7|once|TRBD1
TGTGCCAGCAGCTTAAACCGGGACAGGGACTACGAGCAGTACTTC
CASSLNRDRDYEQYF
>TRBV27|TRBJ2-2|once|TRBD2
TGTGCCAGCAGTACCTCAGGTAGCGGGACCGGGGAGCTGTTTTTT
CASSTSGSGTGELFF
>TRBV7-2|TRBJ2-1|.|TRBD2
TGTGCCAGCAGGGGACTAGCGGGGGGGTACAATGAGCAGTTCTTC
CASRGLAGGYNEQFF